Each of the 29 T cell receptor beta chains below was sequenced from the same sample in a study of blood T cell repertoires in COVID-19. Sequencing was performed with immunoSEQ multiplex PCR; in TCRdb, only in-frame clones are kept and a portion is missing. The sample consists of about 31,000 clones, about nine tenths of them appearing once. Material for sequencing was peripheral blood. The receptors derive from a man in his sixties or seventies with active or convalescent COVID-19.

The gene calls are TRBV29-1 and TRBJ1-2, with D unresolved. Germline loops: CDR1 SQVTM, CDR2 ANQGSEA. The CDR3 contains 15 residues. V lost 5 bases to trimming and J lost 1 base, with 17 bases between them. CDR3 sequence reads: CSVSDPGRNNYGYTF. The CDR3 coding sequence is TGCAGCGTTTCAGACCCGGGAAGAAATAACTATGGCTACACCTTC.

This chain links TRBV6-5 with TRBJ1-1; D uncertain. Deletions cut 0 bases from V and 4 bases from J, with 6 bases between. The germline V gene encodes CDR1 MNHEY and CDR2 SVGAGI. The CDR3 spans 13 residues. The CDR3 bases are TGTGCCAGCAGTTACTCCCCGTCCACTGAAGCTTTCTTT. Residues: CASSYSPSTEAFF.

This chain's CDR3 is CASKFEYEQYF. DNA of the CDR3: TGTGCCAGCAAGTTTGAGTACGAGCAGTACTTC. The chain links TRBV2 to TRBJ2-7; D remains unclear. Germline V gives CDR1 SNHLY, CDR2 FYNNEI. This CDR3 has 11 residues. V was trimmed by 7 bases and J by 4 bases, leaving 8 bases between them.

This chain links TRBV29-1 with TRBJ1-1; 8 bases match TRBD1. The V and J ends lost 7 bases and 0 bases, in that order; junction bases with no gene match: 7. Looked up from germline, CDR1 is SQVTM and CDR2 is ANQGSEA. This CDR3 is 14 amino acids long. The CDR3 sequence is CSGRTGNMNTEAFF. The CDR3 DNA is TGCAGCGGCAGGACAGGGAACATGAACACTGAAGCTTTCTTT. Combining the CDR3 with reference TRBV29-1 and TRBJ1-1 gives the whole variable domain SAVISQKPSRDICQRGTSLTIQCQVDSQVTMMFWYRQQPGQSLTLIATANQGSEATYESGFVIDKFPISRPNLTFSTLTVSNMSPEDSSIYLCSGRTGNMNTEAFFGQGTRLTVV.

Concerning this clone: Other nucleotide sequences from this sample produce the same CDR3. CDR3: CASSLQGNTEAFF. The CDR3 nucleotides are TGTGCCAGCAGTTTACAGGGGAACACTGAAGCTTTCTTT. The genes are TRBV12-3 or TRBV12-4 and TRBJ1-1; the D gene is possibly TRBD1 (5 bases). This CDR3 has 13 residues. The ends were cut back, 2 bases at V and 1 base at J, with 5 bases in the middle.

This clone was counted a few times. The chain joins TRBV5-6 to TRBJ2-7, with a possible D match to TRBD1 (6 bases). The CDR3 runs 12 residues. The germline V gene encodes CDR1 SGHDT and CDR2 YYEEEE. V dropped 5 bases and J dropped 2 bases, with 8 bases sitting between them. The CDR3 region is CASSQGTYEQYF. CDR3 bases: TGTGCCAGCAGTCAGGGGACCTACGAGCAGTACTTC.

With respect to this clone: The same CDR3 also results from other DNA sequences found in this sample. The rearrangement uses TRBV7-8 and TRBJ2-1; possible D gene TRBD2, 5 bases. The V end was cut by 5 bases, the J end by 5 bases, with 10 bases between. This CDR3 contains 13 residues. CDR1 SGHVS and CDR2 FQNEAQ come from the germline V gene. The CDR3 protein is CASSRTRDNEQFF. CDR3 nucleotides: TGTGCCAGCAGCCGGACTCGTGACAATGAGCAGTTCTTC.

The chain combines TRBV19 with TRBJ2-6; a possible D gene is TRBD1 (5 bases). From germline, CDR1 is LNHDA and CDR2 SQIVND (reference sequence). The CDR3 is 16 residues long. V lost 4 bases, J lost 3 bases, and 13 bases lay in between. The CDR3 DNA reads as TGTGCCAGTAGTACTACAGGAACTATTGGGGCCAACGTCCTGACTTTC. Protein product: CASSTTGTIGANVLTF. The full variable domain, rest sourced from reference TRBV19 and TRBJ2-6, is DGGITQSPKYLFRKEGQNVTLSCEQNLNHDAMYWYRQDPGQGLRLIYYSQIVNDFQKGDIAEGYSVSREKKESFPLTVTSAQKNPTAFYLCASSTTGTIGANVLTFGAGSRLTVL.

For the CDR3, the DNA is TGTGCCAGCAGCTTAGCGCTCGGTAGCGGATGGTTCTTC. This encodes CASSLALGSGWFF. The chain recombines TRBV7-8 with TRBJ2-1; TRBD2 is a possible D gene (6 bases). Germline V CDR1 and CDR2: SGHVS, FQNEAQ. This CDR3 contains 13 residues. V lost 0 bases and J 15 bases, leaving 15 bases between the germline ends.

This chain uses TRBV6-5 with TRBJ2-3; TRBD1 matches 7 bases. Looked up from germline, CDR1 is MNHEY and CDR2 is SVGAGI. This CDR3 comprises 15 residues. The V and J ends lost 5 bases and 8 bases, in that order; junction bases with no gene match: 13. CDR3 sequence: CASSTSTGLASTQYF. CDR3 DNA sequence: TGTGCCAGCAGTACCTCGACAGGGCTCGCTAGTACGCAGTATTTT.

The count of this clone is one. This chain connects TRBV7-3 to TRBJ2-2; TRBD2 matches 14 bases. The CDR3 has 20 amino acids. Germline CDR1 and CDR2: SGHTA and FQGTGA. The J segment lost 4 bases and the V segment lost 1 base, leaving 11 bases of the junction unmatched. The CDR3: CASSLSRMGGLAGGTGELFF. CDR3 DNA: TGTGCCAGCAGCTTAAGTCGGATGGGCGGACTAGCGGGAGGCACCGGGGAGCTGTTTTTT.

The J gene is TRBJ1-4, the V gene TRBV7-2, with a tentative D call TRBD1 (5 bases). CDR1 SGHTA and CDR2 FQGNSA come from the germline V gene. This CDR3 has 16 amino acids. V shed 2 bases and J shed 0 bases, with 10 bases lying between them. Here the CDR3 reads CASSLSGATTNEKLFF. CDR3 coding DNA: TGTGCCAGCAGCTTATCTGGGGCTACAACTAATGAAAAACTGTTTTTT. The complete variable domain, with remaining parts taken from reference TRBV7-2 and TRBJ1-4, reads GAGVSQSPSNKVTEKGKDVELRCDPISGHTALYWYRQSLGQGLEFLIYFQGNSAPDKSGLPSDRFSAERTGGSVSTLTIQRTQQEDSAVYLCASSLSGATTNEKLFFGSGTQLSVL.

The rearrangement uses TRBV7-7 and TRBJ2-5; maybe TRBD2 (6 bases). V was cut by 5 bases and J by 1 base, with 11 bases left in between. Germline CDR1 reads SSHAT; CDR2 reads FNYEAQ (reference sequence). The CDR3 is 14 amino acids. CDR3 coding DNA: TGTGCCAGCAGCGGTTCGGGACTCCAAGAGACCCAGTACTTC. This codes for CASSGSGLQETQYF. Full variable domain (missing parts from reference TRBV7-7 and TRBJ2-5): GAGVSQSPRYKVTKRGQDVTLRCDPISSHATLYWYQQALGQGPEFLTYFNYEAQPDKSGLPSDRFSAERPEGSISTLTIQRTEQRDSAMYRCASSGSGLQETQYFGPGTRLLVL.

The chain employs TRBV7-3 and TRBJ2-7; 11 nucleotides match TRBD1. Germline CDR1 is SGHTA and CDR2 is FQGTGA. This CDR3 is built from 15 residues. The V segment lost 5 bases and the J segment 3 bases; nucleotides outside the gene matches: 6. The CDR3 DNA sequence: TGTGCCAGCAGCGTAGGACAGGGGGCTTACTACGAGCAGTACTTC. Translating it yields CASSVGQGAYYEQYF. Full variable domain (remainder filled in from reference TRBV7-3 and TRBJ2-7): GAGVSQTPSNKVTEKGKYVELRCDPISGHTALYWYRQSLGQGPEFLIYFQGTGAADDSGLPNDRFFAVRPEGSVSTLKIQRTERGDSAVYLCASSVGQGAYYEQYFGPGTRLTVT.

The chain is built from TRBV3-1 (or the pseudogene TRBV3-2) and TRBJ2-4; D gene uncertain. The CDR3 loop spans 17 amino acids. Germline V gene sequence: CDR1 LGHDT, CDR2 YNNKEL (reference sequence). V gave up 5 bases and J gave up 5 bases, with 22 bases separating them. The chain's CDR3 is CASSNSNPICKENIQYF. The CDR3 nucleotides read TGTGCCAGCAGCAATTCTAATCCCATTTGCAAAGAAAACATTCAGTACTTC.

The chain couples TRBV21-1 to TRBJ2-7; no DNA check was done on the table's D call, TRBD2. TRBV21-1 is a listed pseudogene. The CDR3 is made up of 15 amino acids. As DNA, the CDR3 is TGTGCCAGCAGCCTAGCGGGAGCCCTCTCCTACGAGCAGTACGTC. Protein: CASSLAGALSYEQYV.

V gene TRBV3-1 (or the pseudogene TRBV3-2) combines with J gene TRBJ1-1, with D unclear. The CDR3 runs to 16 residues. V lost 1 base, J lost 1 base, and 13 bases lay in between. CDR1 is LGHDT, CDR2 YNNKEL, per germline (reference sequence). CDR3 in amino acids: CASSQASEAPNTEAFF. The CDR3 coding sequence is TGTGCCAGCAGCCAAGCCTCCGAGGCGCCGAACACTGAAGCTTTCTTT.

The CDR3 loop reads CASSARLAGEHKQFF. CDR3 bases: TGTGCCAGCAGCGCAAGACTAGCGGGAGAACATAAGCAGTTCTTC. The V call is TRBV9, the J call TRBJ2-1, with 12 bases matching TRBD2. The CDR3 contains 15 residues. Germline V gives CDR1 SGDLS, CDR2 YYNGEE. V shed 3 bases and J 11 bases; nucleotides not matched to a gene: 9.

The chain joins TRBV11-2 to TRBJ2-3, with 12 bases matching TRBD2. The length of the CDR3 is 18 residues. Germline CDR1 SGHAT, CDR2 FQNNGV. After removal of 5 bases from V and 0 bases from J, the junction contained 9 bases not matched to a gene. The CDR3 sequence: CASSPWTSGASSTDTQYF. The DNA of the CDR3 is TGTGCCAGCAGCCCCTGGACTAGCGGGGCATCTAGCACAGATACGCAGTATTTT.

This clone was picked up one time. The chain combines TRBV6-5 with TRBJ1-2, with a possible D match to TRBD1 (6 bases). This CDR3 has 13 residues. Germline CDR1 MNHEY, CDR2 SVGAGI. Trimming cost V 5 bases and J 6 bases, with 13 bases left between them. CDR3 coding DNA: TGTGCCAGCAGTCAGGGGCGAGGGAATGGCTACACCTTC. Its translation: CASSQGRGNGYTF.

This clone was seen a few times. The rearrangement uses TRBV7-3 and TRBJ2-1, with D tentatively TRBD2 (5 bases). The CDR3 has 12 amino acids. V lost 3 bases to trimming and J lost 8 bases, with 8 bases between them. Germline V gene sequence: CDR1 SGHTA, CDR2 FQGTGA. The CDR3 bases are TGTGCCAGCAGCTTCTTCGGGGATGAGCAGTTCTTC. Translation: CASSFFGDEQFF.

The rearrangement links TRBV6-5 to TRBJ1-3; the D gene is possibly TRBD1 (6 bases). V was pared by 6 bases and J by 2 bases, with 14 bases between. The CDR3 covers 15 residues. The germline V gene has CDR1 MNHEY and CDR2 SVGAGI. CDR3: CASSIGQLTGNTIYF. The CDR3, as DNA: TGTGCCAGCAGCATTGGACAGCTAACTGGAAACACCATATATTTT.

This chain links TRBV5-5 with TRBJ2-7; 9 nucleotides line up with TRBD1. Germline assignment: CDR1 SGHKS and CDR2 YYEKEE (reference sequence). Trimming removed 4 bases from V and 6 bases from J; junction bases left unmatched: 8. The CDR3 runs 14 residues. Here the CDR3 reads CASSRGTGLSEQYV. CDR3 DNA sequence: TGTGCCAGCAGCCGCGGGACAGGGCTCTCCGAGCAGTACGTC.

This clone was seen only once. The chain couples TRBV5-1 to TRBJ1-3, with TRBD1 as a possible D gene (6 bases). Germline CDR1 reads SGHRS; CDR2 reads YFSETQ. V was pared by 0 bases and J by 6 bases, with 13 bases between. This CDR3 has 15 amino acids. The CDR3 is CASSLDPGAPNTIYF. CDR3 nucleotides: TGCGCCAGCAGCTTGGATCCAGGGGCCCCAAACACCATATATTTT. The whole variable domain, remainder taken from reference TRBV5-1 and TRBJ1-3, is KAGVTQTPRYLIKTRGQQVTLSCSPISGHRSVSWYQQTPGQGLQFLFEYFSETQRNKGNFPGRFSGRQFSNSRSEMNVSTLELGDSALYLCASSLDPGAPNTIYFGEGSWLTVV.

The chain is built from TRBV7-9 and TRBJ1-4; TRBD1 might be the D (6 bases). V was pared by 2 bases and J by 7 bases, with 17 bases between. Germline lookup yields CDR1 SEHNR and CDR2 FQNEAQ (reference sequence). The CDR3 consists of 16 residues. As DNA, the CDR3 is TGTGCCAGCAGCTTACCCCCCGAGGGGGGGGTTGAAAAACTGTTTTTT. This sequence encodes CASSLPPEGGVEKLFF.

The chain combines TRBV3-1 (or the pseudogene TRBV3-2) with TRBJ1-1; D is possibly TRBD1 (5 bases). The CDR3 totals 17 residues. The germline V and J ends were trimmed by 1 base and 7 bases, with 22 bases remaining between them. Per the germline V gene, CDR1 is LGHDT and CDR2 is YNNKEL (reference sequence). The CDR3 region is CASSQAPSGGRGGEAFF. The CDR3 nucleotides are TGTGCCAGCAGCCAAGCTCCCTCGGGAGGGCGCGGGGGTGAAGCTTTCTTT.

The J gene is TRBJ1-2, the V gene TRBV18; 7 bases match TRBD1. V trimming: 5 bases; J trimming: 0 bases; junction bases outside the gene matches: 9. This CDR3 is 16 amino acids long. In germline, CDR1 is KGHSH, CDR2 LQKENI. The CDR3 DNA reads TGTGCCAGCTCATTAGGACAGGTCATAGCTAACTATGGCTACACCTTC. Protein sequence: CASSLGQVIANYGYTF.

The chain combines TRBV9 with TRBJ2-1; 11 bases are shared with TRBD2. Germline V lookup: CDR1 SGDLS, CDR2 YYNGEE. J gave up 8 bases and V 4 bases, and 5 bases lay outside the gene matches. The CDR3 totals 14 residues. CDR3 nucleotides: TGTGCCAGCAGCCCTAGCGGGAGGTCCGATGAGCAGTTCTTC. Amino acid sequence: CASSPSGRSDEQFF.

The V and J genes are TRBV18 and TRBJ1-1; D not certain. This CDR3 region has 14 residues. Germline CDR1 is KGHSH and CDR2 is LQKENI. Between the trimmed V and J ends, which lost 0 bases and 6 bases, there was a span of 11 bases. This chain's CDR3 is CASSPPSPGSEAFF. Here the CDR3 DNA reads TGTGCCAGCTCACCACCGTCGCCAGGCTCTGAAGCTTTCTTT.